The 2 T cell receptor beta chains below were found in one sample sequenced in a study of beta chain features in type 1 diabetes. Sequenced material consisted of expressed TCRB transcripts (all of the isolated RNA was reverse transcribed). The protocol was immunoSEQ multiplex PCR, while the TCRdb copy is restricted to in-frame clones and leaves out a portion. Counted here are 200,000 to 250,000 clones, 9.6% occurring once; the ten biggest clones make up around 0.037%. The sequenced material came from naive CD4+ T cells from blood. These receptors originate from a woman younger than 30 in good health.

CDR3: CASSLSGGPYGYTF. For the CDR3, the DNA is TGTGCCAGCAGTTTGTCCGGGGGGCCTTATGGCTACACCTTC. The V gene is TRBV28, the J gene TRBJ1-2; D might be TRBD1 (6 bases). The CDR3 extends over 14 amino acids. The germline V gene has CDR1 MDHEN and CDR2 SYDVKM. V shed 3 bases and J shed 5 bases, with 13 bases lying between them.

In its sample, this clone was seen a few times. The V and J genes are TRBV7-2 and TRBJ2-7; D is possibly TRBD2 (6 bases). The germline V gene has CDR1 SGHTA and CDR2 FQGNSA. The length of the CDR3 is 15 residues. Trimming shortened V by 1 base and J by 4 bases, and 14 bases separated the two germline ends. CDR3 loop: CASSLGSVAGYEQYF. CDR3 sequence (DNA): TGTGCCAGCAGCTTAGGATCCGTCGCGGGATACGAGCAGTACTTC.